This T cell receptor (beta chain) was retrieved from a study of identical twins. V lost 2 bases, J lost 6 bases, and 11 bases lay in between. CDR3 length: 13 amino acids. Germline V lookup: CDR1 ENHRY, CDR2 SYGVKD. TCRdb re-derived calls from the 5' RACE reads in MiXCR, one entry per CDR3 protein. Of some 500,000 distinct CDR3 sequences in the sample, less than 25% were seen once. The sample was also linked to a second study, of T cells expressing NK-cell markers. That work states: Sorted CD3+CD56+NKG2C+, CD3+CD56+NKG2C- and CD3+CD56-NKG2C+ T cells provided the TCR beta repertoires. Four donors showed these clonotypes also leading the CD3+CD56-NKG2C+ fraction. It was still unclear whether expanded NKG2C+ T cell clones were HCMV specific.

The chain links TRBV10-3 to TRBJ2-7; D remains ambiguous. The TCR was taken from a woman aged 18 to 35 in good health. The sample taken for sequencing was CD4+ T cells sorted from blood. In nucleotides, the CDR3 is TGTGCCATCAGTGAGCCCGGTGGTTCCGAGCAGTACTTC. Residues: CAISEPGGSEQYF.